This entry lists 26 T cell receptor beta chains sequenced from one sample in a study of tumor-infiltrating lymphocytes in glioblastoma multiforme. TCRB libraries came from RNA via three nested multiplex PCR rounds. TCRdb reprocessed the multiplex PCR reads via MiXCR and lists one record per CDR3 protein. Altogether tens of thousands of distinct CDR3 sequences are present, around 60% being singletons, with the ten largest covering approximately 35%. Sample: brain tumor tissue. The receptors shown here come from a male donor with glioblastoma.

The chain combines TRBV7-2 with TRBJ2-7; perhaps TRBD1 as D (6 bases). The germline gives CDR1 SGHTA, CDR2 FQGNSA. CDR3 length equals 13 residues. V lost 1 base to trimming and J lost 6 bases, with 10 bases between them. CDR3 DNA sequence: TGTGCCAGCAGCTTAGGGAACAGGGTCGAGCAGTACTTC. It is translated as CASSLGNRVEQYF. The entire variable domain, with the rest obtained from reference TRBV7-2 and TRBJ2-7, is as follows: GAGVSQSPSNKVTEKGKDVELRCDPISGHTALYWYRQSLGQGLEFLIYFQGNSAPDKSGLPSDRFSAERTGGSVSTLTIQRTQQEDSAVYLCASSLGNRVEQYFGPGTRLTVT.

Regarding this clonotype: A much larger clone lies one base from this, so it may be a read error. The rearrangement links TRBV5-1 to TRBJ2-2; TRBD2 is a possible D gene (6 bases). Germline assignment: CDR1 SGHRS and CDR2 YFSETQ. This CDR3 has 15 amino acids. Written as DNA, the CDR3 is TGCGCCAGAAGCTTGGGGACTGGTTTGACCGGGGAGCTGTTTTTT. Encoded protein: CARSLGTGLTGELFF.

This clonotype has a handful of counts. The chain couples TRBV29-1 to TRBJ2-5, with unresolved D. The germline CDR1 and CDR2 sequences are SQVTM and ANQGSEA. With 5 bases removed from V and 4 bases from J, the gap between germline ends came to 14 bases. The CDR3 has 13 residues. The CDR3 DNA follows: TGCAGCGTTTTATTGGGTTGTAGAGAGACCCAGTACTTC. Encoded protein: CSVLLGCRETQYF.

There are many counts of this clonotype. The rearrangement links TRBV4-2 to TRBJ2-6; D is ambiguous. The V end was cut by 7 bases, the J end by 4 bases, with 11 bases between. In germline, CDR1 is LGHNA, CDR2 YNFKEQ. This CDR3 has 14 amino acids. CDR3 residues: CASTRSDGANVLTF. The CDR3 DNA sequence: TGTGCCAGCACCCGATCGGACGGGGCCAACGTCCTGACTTTC.

Details on this clonotype: The conserved final phenylalanine or tryptophan is absent from the CDR3, which likely points to a read error. The DNA is omitted, as the CDR3 cannot be located on it reliably, and the CDR3 follows TCRdb's listing. This chain joins TRBV12-3 or TRBV12-4 and TRBJ2-5; the D segment call TRBD1 is taken from the table without a DNA check. Both ends counted, the CDR3 spans 15 residues. This chain's CDR3 is CASSGPTGEVETQHL.

The genes are TRBV5-1 and TRBJ2-3; D may be TRBD1 (5 bases). The CDR3 consists of 16 residues. V was shortened by 0 bases and J by 4 bases, with 15 bases between the two germline ends. Germline CDR1 SGHRS, CDR2 YFSETQ. The CDR3 spells CASSLGGAATSDTQYF. The CDR3 nucleotides are TGCGCCAGCAGCTTGGGTGGGGCGGCTACCTCAGATACGCAGTATTTT.

A remark on this clonotype: One end of the junction fails to match germline, which may point to a read error. The genes are TRBV11-1 and TRBJ2-3, with TRBD2 identical over 8 bases. The CDR3 contains 17 residues. Looked up from germline, CDR1 is SGHAT and CDR2 is FQDESV (reference sequence). CDR3 in DNA: TGTGCCAGCAGCCCCGGGACTAGAAGGTCCGCATCAGATACGCGGTATTTT. This sequence encodes CASSPGTRRSASDTRYF.

About this clonotype: The junction and the germline gene differ at one end; a read error may be behind it. V usage is TRBV5-5 and J usage is TRBJ2-3; 11 bases agree with TRBD1. The length of the CDR3 is 17 residues. Germline V gene lookup returns CDR1 SGHKS and CDR2 YYEKEE (reference sequence). The CDR3 region is CARSAGQGALSGDTQYF. CDR3 coding DNA: TGTGCCCGCAGCGCCGGACAGGGGGCCCTGTCTGGAGATACGCAGTATTTT.

Note on this clonotype: The conserved closing phenylalanine or tryptophan is absent in this CDR3, likely reflecting a read error. The CDR3 sequence: CSASDRTGNDYTV. In DNA form, the CDR3 reads TGCAGTGCTAGTGATAGGACAGGGAATGACTACACCGTC. The chain carries TRBV20-1 and TRBJ1-2; the match to TRBD1 covers 8 bases. From germline, CDR1 is DFQATT and CDR2 SNEGSKA (reference sequence). V was clipped by 3 bases and J by 10 bases; unmatched bases: 10. The CDR3 covers 13 residues.

Note on this clonotype: The conserved final phenylalanine or tryptophan is absent from the CDR3, which likely points to a read error. Because the CDR3's place on the DNA is in doubt, the DNA is left out and the CDR3 is given as listed by TCRdb. The chain is built from TRBV7-8 and TRBJ2-1. CDR1 and CDR2 from the germline V gene are SGHVS and FQNEAQ. The CDR3 numbers 12 amino acids, ends counted. The CDR3 region is CASSLVSNEQFC.

In this sample, this clonotype turned up many times. This rearrangement joins TRBV5-1 to TRBJ2-1; D is unresolved. The V and J ends lost 4 bases and 7 bases respectively, with 15 bases between them. CDR1 is SGHRS, CDR2 YFSETQ, per germline. The CDR3 is 14 amino acids. CDR3 DNA: TGCGCCAGCAGCCCCTCATCGGGCGGAAATGAGCAGTTCTTC. As protein: CASSPSSGGNEQFF. The full variable domain, its missing parts supplied by reference TRBV5-1 and TRBJ2-1, is KAGVTQTPRYLIKTRGQQVTLSCSPISGHRSVSWYQQTPGQGLQFLFEYFSETQRNKGNFPGRFSGRQFSNSRSEMNVSTLELGDSALYLCASSPSSGGNEQFFGPGTRLTVL.

A remark on this clonotype: One end of the junction fails to match germline, which may point to a read error. This chain connects TRBV30 to TRBJ1-5; D ambiguous. Germline CDR1 is GTSNPN and CDR2 is SVGIG (reference sequence). CDR3 length: 13 amino acids. DNA for the CDR3: TGTGCTTGGAGTCGGCAGCAGAGACAGCCCCAGCATTTT. This gives the protein CAWSRQQRQPQHF. The full variable domain, in which reference TRBV30 and TRBJ1-5 provide the parts outside the CDR3, is SQTIHQWPATLVQPVGSPLSLECTVEGTSNPNLYWYRQAAGRGLQLLFYSVGIGQISSEVPQNLSASRPQDRQFILSSKKLLLSDSGFYLCAWSRQQRQPQHFGDGTRLSIL.

The chain uses TRBV5-1 and TRBJ2-7; 8 bases map to TRBD1. Germline trimming cut 0 bases from V and 5 bases from J; bases unmatched to any gene: 7. Germline V lookup: CDR1 SGHRS, CDR2 YFSETQ. This CDR3 is 15 amino acids long. The CDR3 reads CASSLGLRGLDEQYF. In nucleotides, the CDR3 is TGCGCCAGCAGCTTGGGTCTCAGGGGGCTCGACGAGCAGTACTTC.

In regard to this clonotype: Since the CDR3 does not end with the conserved phenylalanine or tryptophan, this likely comes from a read error. The chain uses TRBV4-2 and TRBJ2-5; D might be TRBD1 (6 bases). V was clipped by 3 bases and J by 3 bases, with 14 bases between them. Germline V gene lookup returns CDR1 LGHNA and CDR2 YNFKEQ. CDR3 length equals 15 residues. Here the CDR3 reads CASSQDPDSEETQYY. The CDR3 nucleotides are TGTGCCAGCAGCCAGGATCCGGACAGCGAAGAGACCCAGTACTAC.

This clonotype was seen only a few times. This may be a read error, as it is one base from a much larger clone. The CDR3 carries no conserved terminal phenylalanine or tryptophan, so it likely arises from a read error. The V gene is TRBV6-5, the J gene TRBJ2-5, with D possibly TRBD1 on 6 matching bases. V was trimmed by 5 bases and J by 2 bases, leaving 12 bases between them. Germline V lookup: CDR1 MNHEY, CDR2 SVGAGI. The CDR3 runs to 14 residues. CDR3 in amino acids: CASSRGHRQETQYL. The CDR3 DNA follows: TGTGCCAGCAGTAGGGGACACCGACAAGAGACCCAGTACCTC.

For this clonotype: This may stem from a read error, because a much larger clone lies one nucleotide away. The chain joins TRBV5-1 to TRBJ1-4; D may be TRBD1 (5 bases). V was trimmed by 0 bases and J by 7 bases, leaving 19 bases between them. Germline-derived CDR1 and CDR2 are SGHRS and YFSETQ. The CDR3 has 17 residues. Here the CDR3 DNA reads TGCGCCAGCAGCTTGGCTCAGGGAGGAGGCGGTATTGAAAAACTGTTTTTT. Protein: CASSLAQGGGGIEKLFF.

This clonotype showed up many times. The chain is built from TRBV30 and TRBJ2-2; maybe TRBD2 (6 bases). The V and J ends lost 8 bases and 7 bases respectively, with 17 bases between them. From germline, CDR1 is GTSNPN and CDR2 SVGIG (reference sequence). The CDR3 loop spans 13 amino acids. CDR3 nucleotide sequence: TGTGCCACGAGACGGAGGGCGGGCGGGGAGCTGTTTTTT. This codes for CATRRRAGGELFF.

In this sample, this clonotype turned up many times. The chain carries TRBV14 and TRBJ1-1, with a tentative D call TRBD1 (5 bases). Germline CDR1 is SGHDN and CDR2 is FVKESK. Trimming pared 1 base from V and 3 bases from J, leaving 9 bases between. This CDR3 is 14 amino acids long. CDR3 in amino acids: CASSQVKGHTEAFF. The CDR3 coding sequence is TGTGCCAGCAGCCAAGTCAAGGGGCACACTGAAGCTTTCTTT.

A note on this clonotype: One end of the junction varies from germline; a read error may be responsible. J is TRBJ2-7 and V is TRBV20-1; tentatively, D is TRBD1 or TRBD2 (5 bases each). The germline gives CDR1 DFQATT, CDR2 SNEGSKA (reference sequence). The CDR3 runs 11 residues. CDR3 sequence (DNA): TGCAGTACGAGGGACGCCTACAAGCAGTACTTC. Its protein product is CSTRDAYKQYF.

This chain uses TRBV11-1 with TRBJ2-3; the D is unclear. Germline V gives CDR1 SGHAT, CDR2 FQDESV (reference sequence). The CDR3 is made up of 14 amino acids. Trimming took off 4 bases at V and 6 bases at J, with 14 bases between the two ends. The CDR3 sequence is CASSSNMYEDTQYF. The CDR3 DNA reads TGTGCCAGCAGCTCCAATATGTATGAGGATACGCAGTATTTT.

By share of the sample, this clonotype is medium-sized. J is TRBJ1-6 and V is TRBV11-2, with 7 bases matching TRBD1. Germline trimming cut 5 bases from V and 3 bases from J; bases unmatched to any gene: 7. This CDR3 is 16 amino acids long. Germline CDR1 is SGHAT and CDR2 is FQNNGV. This CDR3 reads CASSPTGAIYNSPLHF. CDR3 nucleotides: TGTGCCAGCAGCCCAACAGGGGCTATCTATAATTCACCCCTCCACTTT.

With regard to this clonotype: The junction shows a germline mismatch at one end, possibly a read error. This chain connects TRBV28 to TRBJ2-4; D gene unclear. Germline V lookup: CDR1 MDHEN, CDR2 SYDVKM. The CDR3 runs 15 residues. CDR3 region: CASSFSGKARNIQYF. As DNA, the CDR3 is TGTGCCAGCAGTTTTTCTGGGAAAGCCAGAAACATTCAGTACTTC.

This clonotype was counted only a few times. The chain couples TRBV6-1 to TRBJ2-5; tentatively, D is TRBD1 (7 bases). The CDR3 contains 13 residues. Germline assignment: CDR1 MNHNS and CDR2 SASEGT. V lost 8 bases and J lost 5, with 15 bases in between. The DNA for the CDR3 is TGTGCCAGCGGAGGGACAGAATCGGAGACCCAGTACTTC. Translating gives CASGGTESETQYF.

This clonotype was detected only once. Since the CDR3 does not end with the conserved phenylalanine or tryptophan, this likely comes from a read error. The DNA is left out, because the CDR3 cannot be placed on it with certainty; the CDR3 is given as TCRdb lists it. This chain connects TRBV5-6 to TRBJ2-2; TRBD2 was called by the table and not checked on the DNA. Germline V gene sequence: CDR1 SGHDT, CDR2 YYEEEE. The CDR3 region is 16 residues in length, termini included. The CDR3 reads CASSLLAGASTGELLY.

With respect to this clonotype: This may be a read error: a much more frequent sequence differs by one nucleotide. The CDR3 does not close with the conserved phenylalanine or tryptophan, likely indicating a read error. V gene TRBV7-9 combines with J gene TRBJ1-4, with 8 bases aligning to TRBD1. Trimming took 1 base from V and 8 from J; bases not matched to a gene: 6. This CDR3 spans 15 amino acids. In germline, CDR1 is SEHNR, CDR2 FQNEAQ (reference sequence). This chain's CDR3 is CASSLGTGGREKLFY. CDR3 nucleotides: TGTGCCAGCAGCTTAGGAACAGGGGGTAGAGAAAAACTGTTTTAT.

The J gene is TRBJ1-3, the V gene TRBV6-2 or TRBV6-3, with TRBD1 matching 7 bases. The trim removed 11 bases at V and 2 bases at J, leaving 9 bases unmatched. Germline V gives CDR1 MNHEY, CDR2 SVGEGT. The CDR3 contains 14 residues. CDR3 protein: CACTRTGPGNTIYF. As DNA, the CDR3 is TGTGCCTGCACTCGGACAGGACCTGGAAACACCATATATTTT.